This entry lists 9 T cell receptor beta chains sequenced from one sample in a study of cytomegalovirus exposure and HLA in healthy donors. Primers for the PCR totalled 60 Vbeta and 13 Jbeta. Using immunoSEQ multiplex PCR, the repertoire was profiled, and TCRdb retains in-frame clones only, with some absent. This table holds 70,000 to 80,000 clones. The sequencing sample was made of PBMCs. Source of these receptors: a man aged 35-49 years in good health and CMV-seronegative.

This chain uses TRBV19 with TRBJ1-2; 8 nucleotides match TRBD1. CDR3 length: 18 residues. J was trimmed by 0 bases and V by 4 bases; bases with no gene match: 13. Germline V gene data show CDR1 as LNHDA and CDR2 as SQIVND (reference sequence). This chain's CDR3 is CASSTRGQGSSTNYGYTF. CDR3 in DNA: TGTGCCAGTAGTACCCGAGGACAGGGAAGCTCGACTAACTATGGCTACACCTTC.

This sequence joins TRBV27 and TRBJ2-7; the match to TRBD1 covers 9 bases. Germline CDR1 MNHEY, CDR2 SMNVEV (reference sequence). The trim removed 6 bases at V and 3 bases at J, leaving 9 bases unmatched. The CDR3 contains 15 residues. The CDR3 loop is CASSLGGTGHYEQYF. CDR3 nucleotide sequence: TGTGCCAGCAGCCTAGGCGGGACAGGGCACTACGAGCAGTACTTC.

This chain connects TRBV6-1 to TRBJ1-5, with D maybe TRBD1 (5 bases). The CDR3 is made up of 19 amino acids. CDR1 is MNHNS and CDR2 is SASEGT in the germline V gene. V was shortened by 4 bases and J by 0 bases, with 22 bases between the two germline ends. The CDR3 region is CASSAEPGRAVRSNQPQHF. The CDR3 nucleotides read TGTGCCAGCAGTGCTGAACCCGGCAGGGCAGTACGTAGCAATCAGCCCCAGCATTTT.

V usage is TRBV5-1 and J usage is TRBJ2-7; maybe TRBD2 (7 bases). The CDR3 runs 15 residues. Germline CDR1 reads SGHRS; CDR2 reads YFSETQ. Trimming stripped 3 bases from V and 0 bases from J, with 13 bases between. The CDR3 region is CASSYEGGVSYEQYF. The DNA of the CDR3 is TGCGCCAGCAGCTACGAGGGGGGGGTCTCCTACGAGCAGTACTTC.

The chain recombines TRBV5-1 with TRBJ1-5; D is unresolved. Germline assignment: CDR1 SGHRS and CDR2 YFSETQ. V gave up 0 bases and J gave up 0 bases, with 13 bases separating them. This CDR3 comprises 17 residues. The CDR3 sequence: CASSLVPSDYSNQPQHF. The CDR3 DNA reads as TGCGCCAGCAGCTTGGTTCCCTCAGATTATAGCAATCAGCCCCAGCATTTT.

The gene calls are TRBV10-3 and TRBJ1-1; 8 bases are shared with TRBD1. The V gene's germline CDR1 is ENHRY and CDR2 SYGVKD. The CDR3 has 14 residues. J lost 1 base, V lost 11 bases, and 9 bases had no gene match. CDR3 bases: TGTGCCGGAGGGGACAGGACGGAGAACACTGAAGCTTTCTTT. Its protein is CAGGDRTENTEAFF.

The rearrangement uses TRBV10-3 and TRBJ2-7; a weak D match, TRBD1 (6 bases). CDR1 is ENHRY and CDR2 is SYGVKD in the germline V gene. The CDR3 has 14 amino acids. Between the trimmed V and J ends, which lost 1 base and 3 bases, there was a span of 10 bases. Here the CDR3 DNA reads TGTGCCATCAGTGAGTACCAGGGGAACTACGAGCAGTACTTC. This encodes CAISEYQGNYEQYF.

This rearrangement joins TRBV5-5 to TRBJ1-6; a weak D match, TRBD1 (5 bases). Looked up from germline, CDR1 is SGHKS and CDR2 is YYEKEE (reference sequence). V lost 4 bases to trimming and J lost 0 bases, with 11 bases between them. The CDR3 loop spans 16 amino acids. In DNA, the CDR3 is TGTGCCAGCAGCCTCGACAGAAGCTCCTATAATTCACCCCTCCACTTT. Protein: CASSLDRSSYNSPLHF.

CDR3 region: CASSDRAGQGASKNIQYF. Written as DNA, the CDR3 is TGTGCCAGCTCCGACCGAGCCGGACAGGGGGCTTCCAAAAACATTCAGTACTTC. V and J are TRBV18 and TRBJ2-4; 11 nucleotides agree with TRBD1. The CDR3 runs 18 residues. Germline CDR1 is KGHSH and CDR2 is LQKENI. The trim removed 6 bases at V and 2 bases at J, leaving 12 bases unmatched.